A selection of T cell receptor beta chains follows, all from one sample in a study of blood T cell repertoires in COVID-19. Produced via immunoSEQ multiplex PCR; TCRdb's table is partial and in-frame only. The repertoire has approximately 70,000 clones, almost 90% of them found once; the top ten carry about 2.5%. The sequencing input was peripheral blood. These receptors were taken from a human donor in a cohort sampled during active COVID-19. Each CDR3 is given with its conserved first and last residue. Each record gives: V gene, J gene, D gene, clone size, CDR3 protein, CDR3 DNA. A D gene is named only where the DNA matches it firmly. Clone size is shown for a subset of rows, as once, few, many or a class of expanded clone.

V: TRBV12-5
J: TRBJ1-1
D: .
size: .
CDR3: CASGLVGAGTAEAFF
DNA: TGTGCTAGTGGTTTGGTCGGGGCGGGGACCGCTGAAGCTTTCTTT

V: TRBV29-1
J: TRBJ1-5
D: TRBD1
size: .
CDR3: CSVARDSLQPQHF
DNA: TGCAGCGTTGCCCGGGACAGCCTCCAGCCCCAGCATTTT

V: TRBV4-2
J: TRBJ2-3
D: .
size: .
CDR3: CASSQDGSSFTDTQYF
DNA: TGTGCCAGCAGCCAAGATGGTAGTAGTTTCACAGATACGCAGTATTTT

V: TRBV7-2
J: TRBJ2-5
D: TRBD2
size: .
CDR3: CASSFLAGGRVIRETQYF
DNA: TGTGCCAGCAGCTTCTTAGCGGGGGGGCGCGTAATTAGAGAGACCCAGTACTTC

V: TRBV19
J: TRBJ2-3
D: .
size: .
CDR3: CASSIGGEQYF
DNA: TGTGCCAGTAGTATAGGCGGGGAGCAGTATTTT

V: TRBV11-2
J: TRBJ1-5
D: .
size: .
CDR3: CASSLGAQGIGNQPQHF
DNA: TGTGCCAGCAGCTTAGGGGCACAGGGTATTGGCAATCAGCCCCAGCATTTT

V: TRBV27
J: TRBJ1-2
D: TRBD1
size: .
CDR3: CASLPGQGAGGYTF
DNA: TGTGCCAGCCTACCGGGACAGGGGGCAGGTGGCTACACCTTC

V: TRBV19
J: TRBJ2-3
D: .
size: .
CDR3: CASLGRRDTQYF
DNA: TGTGCCAGTTTGGGGAGGAGGGATACGCAGTATTTT

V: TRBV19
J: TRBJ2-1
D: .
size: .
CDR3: CASSSPGSYNEQFF
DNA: TGTGCCAGTAGTAGTCCCGGCTCCTACAATGAGCAGTTCTTC

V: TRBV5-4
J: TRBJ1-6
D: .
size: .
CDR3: CASSFTVSYNSPLHF
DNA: TGTGCCAGCAGCTTTACAGTCTCCTATAATTCACCCCTCCACTTT

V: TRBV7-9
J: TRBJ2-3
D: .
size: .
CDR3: CASSREDSDTQYF
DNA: TGTGCCAGCAGCCGTGAGGACAGCGATACGCAGTATTTT

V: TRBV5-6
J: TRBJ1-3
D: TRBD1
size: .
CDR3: CASSIGQGGGNTIYF
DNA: TGTGCCAGCAGCATAGGACAGGGAGGAGGAAACACCATATATTTT

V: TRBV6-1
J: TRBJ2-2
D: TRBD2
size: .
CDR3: CASSDGIAGGHTGELFF
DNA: TGTGCCAGCAGTGACGGCATAGCGGGGGGGCACACCGGGGAGCTGTTTTTT

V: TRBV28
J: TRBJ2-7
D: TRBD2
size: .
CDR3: CASSLSGGRYEQYF
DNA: TGTGCCAGCAGTTTGAGCGGGGGTCGCTACGAGCAGTACTTC

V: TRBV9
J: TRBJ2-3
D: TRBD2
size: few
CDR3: CASSLKTQTSGGATDTQYF
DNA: TGTGCCAGCAGCTTAAAGACTCAAACTAGCGGGGGGGCCACAGATACGCAGTATTTT

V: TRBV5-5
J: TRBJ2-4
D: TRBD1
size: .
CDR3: CASSSPGTDLAKNIQYF
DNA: TGTGCCAGCAGTTCACCCGGGACAGATCTAGCCAAAAACATTCAGTACTTC

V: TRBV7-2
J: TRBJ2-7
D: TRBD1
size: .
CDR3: CASSLLTGTNEQYF
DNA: TGTGCCAGCAGCCTACTGACAGGGACCAACGAGCAGTACTTC

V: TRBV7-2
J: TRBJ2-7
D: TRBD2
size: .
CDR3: CASSRSGGSSYEQYF
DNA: TGTGCCAGCAGCCGGTCGGGGGGATCCTCCTACGAGCAGTACTTC

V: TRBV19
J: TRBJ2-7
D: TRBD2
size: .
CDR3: CASTATSGVTSYEQYF
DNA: TGTGCCAGTACCGCAACTAGCGGGGTAACCTCCTACGAGCAGTACTTC

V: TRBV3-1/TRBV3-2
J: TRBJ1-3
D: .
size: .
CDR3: CASSQRGTGNTIYF
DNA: TGTGCCAGCAGCCAACGAGGGACTGGAAACACCATATATTTT

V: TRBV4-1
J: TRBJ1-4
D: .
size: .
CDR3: CASSQGQGTNEKLFF
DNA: TGCGCCAGCAGCCAAGGCCAGGGGACTAATGAAAAACTGTTTTTT

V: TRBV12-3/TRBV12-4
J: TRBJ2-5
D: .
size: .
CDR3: CASSFGGPETQYF
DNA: TGTGCCAGCAGTTTCGGGGGACCGGAGACCCAGTACTTC

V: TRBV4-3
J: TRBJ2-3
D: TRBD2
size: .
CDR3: CASSQDWSGGADTQYF
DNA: TGCGCCAGCAGCCAAGACTGGAGCGGGGGCGCAGATACGCAGTATTTT

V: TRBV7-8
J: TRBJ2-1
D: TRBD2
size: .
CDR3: CASSPGLAGGYEQFF
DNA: TGTGCCAGCAGCCCAGGACTAGCGGGAGGCTATGAGCAGTTCTTC

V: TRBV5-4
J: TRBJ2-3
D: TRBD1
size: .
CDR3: CASSRQGVYQDTQYF
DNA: TGTGCCAGCAGCAGACAGGGGGTGTACCAAGATACGCAGTATTTT

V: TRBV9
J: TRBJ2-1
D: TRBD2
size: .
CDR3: CASSVAPSGSLPFF
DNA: TGTGCCAGCAGCGTAGCACCTAGCGGGTCCCTCCCGTTCTTC

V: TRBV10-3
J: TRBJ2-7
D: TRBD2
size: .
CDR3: CAISARGGQYEQYF
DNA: TGTGCCATCAGTGCACGGGGAGGGCAATACGAGCAGTACTTC

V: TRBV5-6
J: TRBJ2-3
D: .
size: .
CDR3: CASSRFATGEATDTQYF
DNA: TGTGCCAGCAGCCGCTTTGCCACAGGTGAGGCCACAGATACGCAGTATTTT

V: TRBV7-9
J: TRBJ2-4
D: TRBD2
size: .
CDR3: CASSFSGSGNIQYF
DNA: TGTGCCAGCAGCTTTAGCGGGAGTGGGAACATTCAGTACTTC

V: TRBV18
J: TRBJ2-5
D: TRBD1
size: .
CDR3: CASSEDRGQETQYF
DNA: TGTGCCAGCTCGGAGGACAGGGGTCAAGAGACCCAGTACTTC

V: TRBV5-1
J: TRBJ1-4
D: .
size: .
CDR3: CASSPGQPNEKLFF
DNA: TGCGCCAGCAGTCCCGGACAGCCTAATGAAAAACTGTTTTTT

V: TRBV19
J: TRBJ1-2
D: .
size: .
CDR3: CASSDYGYTF
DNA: TGTGCCAGTAGCGACTATGGCTACACCTTC

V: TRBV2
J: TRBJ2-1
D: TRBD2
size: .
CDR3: CASSIAGYEQFF
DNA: TGTGCCAGCAGCATAGCGGGCTATGAGCAGTTCTTC

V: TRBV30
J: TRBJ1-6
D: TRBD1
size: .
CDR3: CAKIGQGPSSYNSPLHF
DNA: TGTGCCAAGATCGGACAGGGTCCGAGCTCCTATAATTCACCCCTCCACTTT

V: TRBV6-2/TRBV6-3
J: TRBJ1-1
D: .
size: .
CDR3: CASSYSRALATEAFF
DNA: TGTGCCAGCAGTTACTCGAGGGCACTGGCCACTGAAGCTTTCTTT

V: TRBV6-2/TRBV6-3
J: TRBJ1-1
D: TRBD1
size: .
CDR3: CASSSSGTGATEAFF
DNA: TGTGCCAGCAGTTCATCCGGGACAGGGGCGACTGAAGCTTTCTTT

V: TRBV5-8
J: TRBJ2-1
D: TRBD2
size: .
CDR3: CASNLAGGPSEQFF
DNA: TGTGCCAGCAACCTAGCGGGGGGGCCAAGTGAGCAGTTCTTC

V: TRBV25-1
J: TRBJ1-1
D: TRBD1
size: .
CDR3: CASKTGDTPNTEAFF
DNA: TGTGCCAGCAAAACAGGGGACACCCCGAACACTGAAGCTTTCTTT

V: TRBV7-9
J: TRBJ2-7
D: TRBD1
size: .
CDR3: CASSAPGQGAYEQYF
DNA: TGTGCCAGCAGCGCTCCGGGACAGGGGGCCTACGAGCAGTACTTC

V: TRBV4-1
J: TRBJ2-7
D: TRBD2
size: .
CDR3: CASSQFRLAGDPYF
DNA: TGCGCCAGCAGCCAGTTCCGGCTAGCGGGGGACCCGTACTTC

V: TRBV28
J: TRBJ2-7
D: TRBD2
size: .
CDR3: CASSRSSGYEQYF
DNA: TGTGCCAGCAGTAGGTCTAGCGGCTACGAGCAGTACTTC

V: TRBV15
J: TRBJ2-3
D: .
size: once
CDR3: CATSRRLLGSDGTDTQYF
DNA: TGTGCCACCAGCAGGCGATTACTAGGGTCAGATGGCACAGATACGCAGTATTTT

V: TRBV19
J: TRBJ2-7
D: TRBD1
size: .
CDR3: CASRREGTGRYEQYF
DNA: TGTGCCAGTAGAAGAGAGGGGACAGGGCGGTACGAGCAGTACTTC

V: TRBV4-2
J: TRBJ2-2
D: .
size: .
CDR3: CASSQDRGRTINPGELFF
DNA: TGTGCCAGCAGCCAAGATAGGGGCAGAACCATCAACCCCGGGGAGCTGTTTTTT

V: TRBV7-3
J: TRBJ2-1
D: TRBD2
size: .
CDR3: CASSSTGTSGINEQFF
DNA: TGTGCCAGCAGCTCGACCGGGACTAGCGGGATTAATGAGCAGTTCTTC

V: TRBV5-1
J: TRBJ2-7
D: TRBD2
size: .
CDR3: CASSPGRGTGKSYEQYF
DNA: TGCGCCAGTTCCCCCGGGCGGGGGACGGGTAAGTCCTACGAGCAGTACTTC

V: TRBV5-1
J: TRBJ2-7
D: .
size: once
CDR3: CASSVSGVSYEQYF
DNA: TGCGCCAGCAGCGTATCCGGGGTCTCCTACGAGCAGTACTTC

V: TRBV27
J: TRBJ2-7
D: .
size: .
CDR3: CASRLRGANEQYF
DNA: TGTGCCAGCAGGCTCAGGGGGGCGAACGAGCAGTACTTC

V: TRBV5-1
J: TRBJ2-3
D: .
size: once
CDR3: CASSFDRLGTDTQYF
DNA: TGCGCCAGCAGCTTCGATCGACTCGGCACAGATACGCAGTATTTT

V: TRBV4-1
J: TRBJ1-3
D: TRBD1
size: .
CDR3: CASRFGTGAGNTIYF
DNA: TGCGCCAGCAGATTCGGGACAGGGGCTGGAAACACCATATATTTT

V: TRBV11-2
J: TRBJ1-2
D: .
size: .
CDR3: CASSLNSNYGYTF
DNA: TGTGCCAGCAGCTTAAACAGTAACTATGGCTACACCTTC

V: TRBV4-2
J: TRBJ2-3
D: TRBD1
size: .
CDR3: CASSQDSGGSTDTQYF
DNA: TGTGCCAGCAGCCAAGATTCAGGGGGATCGACAGATACGCAGTATTTT